The rows below give T cell receptor beta chains drawn from one sample of a study of T cell changes during pregnancy in multiple sclerosis. Clones were sequenced by immunoSEQ multiplex PCR, and TCRdb holds only the in-frame ones, with some missing. The sample contains approximately 85,000 clones, 90% to 95% of which appear only once. This specimen was peripheral blood, taken in the first trimester of pregnancy. The receptors stem from a female donor with multiple sclerosis, enrolled in a pregnancy study. Each CDR3 is given with its conserved first and last residue. A D gene is named only where the DNA matches it firmly. Size is stated for part of the rows, as once, few or many counts, or as a class when the clone is expanded.

clone size: -
J gene: TRBJ2-5
V gene: TRBV28
D gene: -
CDR3 DNA: TGTGCCAGCAGCCCTTGGGACGGGGGAGAGACCCAGTACTTC
CDR3 protein: CASSPWDGGETQYF

clone size: -
J gene: TRBJ2-2
V gene: TRBV19
D gene: -
CDR3 DNA: TGTGCCAGTGGGCGACAGCCATCCAACACCGGGGAGCTGTTTTTT
CDR3 protein: CASGRQPSNTGELFF

clone size: -
J gene: TRBJ2-7
V gene: TRBV28
D gene: -
CDR3 DNA: TGTGCCAGCAGTTTTACAATTTTCACAGACACCTACGAGCAGTACTTC
CDR3 protein: CASSFTIFTDTYEQYF

clone size: once
J gene: TRBJ1-5
V gene: TRBV2
D gene: -
CDR3 DNA: TGTGCCAGCAGTGAAGGCCAGGGGCAAGCTCAGCCCCAGCATTTT
CDR3 protein: CASSEGQGQAQPQHF

clone size: -
J gene: TRBJ1-1
V gene: TRBV4-3
D gene: -
CDR3 DNA: TGCGCCAGCAGCCAATGGGTCAGGGCAGATGACACTGAAGCTTTCTTT
CDR3 protein: CASSQWVRADDTEAFF

clone size: -
J gene: TRBJ1-5
V gene: TRBV27
D gene: -
CDR3 DNA: TGTGCCAGCAGTTCGGTCGGTAGCAATCAGCCCCAGCATTTT
CDR3 protein: CASSSVGSNQPQHF

clone size: -
J gene: TRBJ2-7
V gene: TRBV27
D gene: TRBD1
CDR3 DNA: TGTGCCAGCAGTTTTGAGGGGGCGCATCGCGAGCAGTACTTC
CDR3 protein: CASSFEGAHREQYF

clone size: -
J gene: TRBJ2-1
V gene: TRBV30
D gene: TRBD2
CDR3 DNA: TGTGCCTGGAGGGGACTAGCGGGAGTCGGGGAGCAGTTCTTC
CDR3 protein: CAWRGLAGVGEQFF

clone size: once
J gene: TRBJ2-1
V gene: TRBV5-1
D gene: -
CDR3 DNA: TGCGCCAGCAGCCCTTTTATCGGGGTTCTAAGGAATGAGCAGTTCTTC
CDR3 protein: CASSPFIGVLRNEQFF

clone size: -
J gene: TRBJ1-5
V gene: TRBV19
D gene: -
CDR3 DNA: TGTGCCAGTAACCCGAGAAACAATCAGCCCCAGCATTTT
CDR3 protein: CASNPRNNQPQHF

clone size: -
J gene: TRBJ1-3
V gene: TRBV9
D gene: -
CDR3 DNA: TGTGCCAGCAGCGTAGCCCCATTGAGCTCTGGAAACACCATATATTTT
CDR3 protein: CASSVAPLSSGNTIYF

clone size: -
J gene: TRBJ1-2
V gene: TRBV6-1
D gene: -
CDR3 DNA: TGTGCCAGCAGGGCAGAGGGTAGCGGCTACACCTTC
CDR3 protein: CASRAEGSGYTF

clone size: -
J gene: TRBJ1-1
V gene: TRBV4-1
D gene: -
CDR3 DNA: TGCGCCAGCAGCCAAGTCCAGACAGGTCCGGGCGCTGAAGCTTTCTTT
CDR3 protein: CASSQVQTGPGAEAFF

clone size: -
J gene: TRBJ2-3
V gene: TRBV15
D gene: -
CDR3 DNA: TGTGCCACCAGCAGAAGCCGGGACTCATACACAGATACGCAGTATTTT
CDR3 protein: CATSRSRDSYTDTQYF

clone size: -
J gene: TRBJ1-2
V gene: TRBV4-3
D gene: -
CDR3 DNA: TGCGCCAGCAGCCAAGAGACAGTAGTAAACTATGGCTACACCTTC
CDR3 protein: CASSQETVVNYGYTF

clone size: -
J gene: TRBJ2-1
V gene: TRBV5-1
D gene: TRBD2
CDR3 DNA: TGCGCCAGCAGCTCCGGGGGGGCCAGGCGGGGCGGCCACAATGAGCAGTTCTTC
CDR3 protein: CASSSGGARRGGHNEQFF

clone size: -
J gene: TRBJ1-5
V gene: TRBV19
D gene: -
CDR3 DNA: TGTGCCAGTAGTATTAGAACAGGGTCAGGCAATCAGCCCCAGCATTTT
CDR3 protein: CASSIRTGSGNQPQHF

clone size: -
J gene: TRBJ2-2
V gene: TRBV11-2
D gene: TRBD2
CDR3 DNA: TGTGCCAGCAGCTCATTCCTAGCGGGAGGGCCTGAGGCCGGGGAGCTGTTTTTT
CDR3 protein: CASSSFLAGGPEAGELFF

clone size: -
J gene: TRBJ1-5
V gene: TRBV7-6
D gene: -
CDR3 DNA: TGTGCCAGCAGCTTAGGGCGCAATCAGCCCCAGCATTTT
CDR3 protein: CASSLGRNQPQHF

clone size: -
J gene: TRBJ2-7
V gene: TRBV11-3
D gene: TRBD2
CDR3 DNA: TGTGCCAGCAGCTCTAGCGGGGGGGCCTACGAGCAGTACTTC
CDR3 protein: CASSSSGGAYEQYF

clone size: -
J gene: TRBJ2-2
V gene: TRBV11-2
D gene: TRBD2
CDR3 DNA: TGTGCCAGCAAGAGGCCGGGACTAATGAACACCGGGGAGCTGTTTTTT
CDR3 protein: CASKRPGLMNTGELFF

clone size: -
J gene: TRBJ1-1
V gene: TRBV28
D gene: -
CDR3 DNA: TGTGCCAGCAGTCCGTCTAGCAGACTCAGGGGCACTGAAGCTTTCTTT
CDR3 protein: CASSPSSRLRGTEAFF

clone size: -
J gene: TRBJ1-1
V gene: TRBV28
D gene: -
CDR3 DNA: TGTGCCAGCAGTTTCAGCAGGGGTAAAGCTTTCTTT
CDR3 protein: CASSFSRGKAFF

clone size: -
J gene: TRBJ1-2
V gene: TRBV11-3
D gene: -
CDR3 DNA: TGTGCCAGCAGCTTAGATGGGGGGGCTTCGAACGGCTACACCTTC
CDR3 protein: CASSLDGGASNGYTF

clone size: -
J gene: TRBJ2-7
V gene: TRBV7-8
D gene: -
CDR3 DNA: TGTGCCAGCAGCTTAAGACAGGTTGCCTACGAGCAGTACTTC
CDR3 protein: CASSLRQVAYEQYF

clone size: -
J gene: TRBJ1-4
V gene: TRBV19
D gene: TRBD1
CDR3 DNA: TGTGCCAGTAGTCCCAGGGACAGTAATGAAAAACTGTTTTTT
CDR3 protein: CASSPRDSNEKLFF

clone size: -
J gene: TRBJ1-1
V gene: TRBV18
D gene: -
CDR3 DNA: TGTGCCAGCTCACCATTCACAGGCGGGGACACTGAAGCTTTCTTT
CDR3 protein: CASSPFTGGDTEAFF

clone size: -
J gene: TRBJ2-7
V gene: TRBV15
D gene: TRBD1
CDR3 DNA: TGTGCCACCAGCCGGGACAGGGCCTCCTACGAGCAGTACTTC
CDR3 protein: CATSRDRASYEQYF

clone size: -
J gene: TRBJ1-2
V gene: TRBV19
D gene: -
CDR3 DNA: TGTGCCAGTACTAGAGGCTTCTATGGCTACACCTTC
CDR3 protein: CASTRGFYGYTF

clone size: -
J gene: TRBJ1-5
V gene: TRBV15
D gene: -
CDR3 DNA: TGTGCCACCAGCAGGGCGGGAGGGAAAACAGTCCATCAGCCCCAGCATTTT
CDR3 protein: CATSRAGGKTVHQPQHF

clone size: many
J gene: TRBJ1-2
V gene: TRBV2
D gene: TRBD1
CDR3 DNA: TGTGCCGGGGGACAGGGAGGAACCTATGGCTACACCTTC
CDR3 protein: CAGGQGGTYGYTF

clone size: -
J gene: TRBJ2-7
V gene: TRBV11-1
D gene: TRBD2
CDR3 DNA: TGTGCCAGCAGCTTCTTAACGGGAGGCCAATACGAGCAGTACTTC
CDR3 protein: CASSFLTGGQYEQYF

clone size: -
J gene: TRBJ1-4
V gene: TRBV2
D gene: TRBD1
CDR3 DNA: TGTGCCAGCAGTGTCCAACAGGGGCGGAGTGAAAAACTGTTTTTT
CDR3 protein: CASSVQQGRSEKLFF

clone size: -
J gene: TRBJ2-3
V gene: TRBV10-3
D gene: TRBD2
CDR3 DNA: TGTGCCATGTGTGCGGGGGGCACAGATACGCAGTATTTT
CDR3 protein: CAMCAGGTDTQYF

clone size: -
J gene: TRBJ2-5
V gene: TRBV12-5
D gene: TRBD1
CDR3 DNA: TGTGCTAGTGGTTTGGGCCGACAGGGTTTGGGACAAGAGACCCAGTACTTC
CDR3 protein: CASGLGRQGLGQETQYF

clone size: -
J gene: TRBJ2-7
V gene: TRBV5-6
D gene: -
CDR3 DNA: TGTGCCAGCAGCTTGGACAGGACGACCTACGAGCAGTACTTC
CDR3 protein: CASSLDRTTYEQYF

clone size: -
J gene: TRBJ1-1
V gene: TRBV2
D gene: -
CDR3 DNA: TGTGCCAGCACTCCGACAGGGAACACTGAAGCTTTCTTT
CDR3 protein: CASTPTGNTEAFF